The 13 T cell receptor beta chains given below trace back to one sample, sequenced in a study of siplizumab effects on memory and regulatory T cells. Here immunoSEQ multiplex PCR was the method, and the copy in TCRdb shows in-frame clones only, minus some. This table holds roughly 120,000 clones, about 95% found once. Specimen: non-Treg CD4+ T cells sorted from blood. The receptors derive from a human donor in good health.

This sequence joins TRBV7-6 and TRBJ2-7; TRBD2 agrees at 11 bases. The ends lost 5 bases at V and 3 bases at J; junction bases unmatched: 12. CDR1 and CDR2 from the germline V gene are SGHVS and FNYEAQ. This CDR3 has 17 residues. The CDR3 DNA follows: TGTGCCAGCAGCCCCTTACCTGGGACTAGCGGAGTCTACGAGCAGTACTTC. Translated: CASSPLPGTSGVYEQYF. Looking up the rest from reference TRBV7-6 and TRBJ2-7 gives the full variable domain: GAGVSQSPRYKVTKRGQDVALRCDPISGHVSLYWYRQALGQGPEFLTYFNYEAQQDKSGLPNDRFSAERPEGSISTLTIQRTEQRDSAMYRCASSPLPGTSGVYEQYFGPGTRLTVT.

Within the sample, this clone is medium-sized. The chain joins TRBV27 to TRBJ2-7; 8 bases are a match to TRBD1. V was pared by 6 bases and J by 0 bases, with 13 bases of the junction left unmatched. Germline-derived CDR1 and CDR2 are MNHEY and SMNVEV (reference sequence). This CDR3 region has 17 residues. The CDR3 loop is CASSLVQGAPFSYEQYF. The CDR3 DNA follows: TGTGCCAGCAGCCTTGTTCAGGGGGCCCCCTTCTCCTACGAGCAGTACTTC.

The chain employs TRBV6-5 and TRBJ2-7; maybe TRBD2 (5 bases). Germline V gene data show CDR1 as MNHEY and CDR2 as SVGAGI. V was pared by 3 bases and J by 2 bases, with 8 bases between. The CDR3 length is 13 residues. In nucleotides, the CDR3 is TGTGCCAGCAGTTATGGGAGAGCCTACGAGCAGTACTTC. This sequence encodes CASSYGRAYEQYF.

This clone occurred once. The rearrangement uses TRBV5-1 and TRBJ2-1; maybe TRBD1 (5 bases). Germline V gene lookup returns CDR1 SGHRS and CDR2 YFSETQ. The V gene lost 4 bases and the J gene lost 0 bases, with 17 bases spanning the gap. The length of the CDR3 is 17 residues. The CDR3 spells CASSQPTTANSYNEQFF. The DNA of the CDR3 is TGCGCCAGCAGCCAGCCAACGACAGCTAACTCCTACAATGAGCAGTTCTTC.

The J gene is TRBJ2-5, the V gene TRBV7-2, with 8 positions matching TRBD1. In germline, CDR1 is SGHTA, CDR2 FQGNSA. Unmatched junction bases numbered 7, after V lost 2 bases and J lost 5 bases. The CDR3 runs to 15 residues. CDR3 amino acids: CASSLKAGGVETQYF. CDR3 in DNA: TGTGCCAGCAGCTTAAAAGCAGGGGGCGTGGAGACCCAGTACTTC.

In this sample, this clone turned up once. V is TRBV18 and J is TRBJ2-1; possible D gene TRBD2, 5 bases. The V gene's germline CDR1 is KGHSH and CDR2 LQKENI. V was shortened by 3 bases and J by 1 base, with 13 bases between the two germline ends. This CDR3 contains 16 residues. The CDR3 DNA reads as TGTGCCAGCTCACCCCGGGGAGAGGAGTCCTACAATGAGCAGTTCTTC. Protein: CASSPRGEESYNEQFF.

The chain couples TRBV15 to TRBJ2-3; TRBD2 matches at 9 bases. V was pared by 5 bases and J by 2 bases, with 8 bases of the junction left unmatched. CDR3 length equals 16 residues. Germline CDR1 LNHNV, CDR2 YYDKDF (reference sequence). CDR3 DNA: TGTGCCACCAGCCGATATAGCGGGGGCTTCACAGATACGCAGTATTTT. Its translation: CATSRYSGGFTDTQYF.

This clone was observed a single time. The chain links TRBV11-2 to TRBJ1-1; no clear D. The CDR3 consists of 13 residues. Germline V CDR1 and CDR2: SGHAT, FQNNGV. Between the trimmed V and J ends, which lost 1 base and 5 bases, there was a span of 8 bases. As DNA, the CDR3 is TGTGCCAGCAGCTTAGGGAGGAGTACTGAAGCTTTCTTT. Translated: CASSLGRSTEAFF.

V is TRBV15 and J is TRBJ2-7; D is ambiguous. The germline V gene encodes CDR1 LNHNV and CDR2 YYDKDF (reference sequence). Trimming took 3 bases from V and 1 from J, leaving 7 bases between them. This CDR3 has 13 residues. This chain's CDR3 is CATSSWSSYEQYF. In DNA, the CDR3 is TGTGCCACCAGCAGTTGGAGTTCCTACGAGCAGTACTTC. Looking up the rest from reference TRBV15 and TRBJ2-7 gives the full variable domain: DAMVIQNPRYQVTQFGKPVTLSCSQTLNHNVMYWYQQKSSQAPKLLFHYYDKDFNNEADTPDNFQSRRPNTSFCFLDIRSPGLGDTAMYLCATSSWSSYEQYFGPGTRLTVT.

Notes on this clone: Other DNA variants within this sample encode the same CDR3. The genes are TRBV7-9 and TRBJ2-3; D unclear. Germline CDR1 and CDR2: SEHNR and FQNEAQ (reference sequence). The germline V and J ends were trimmed by 1 base and 6 bases, with 5 bases remaining between them. The CDR3 is made up of 12 amino acids. For the CDR3, the DNA is TGTGCCAGCAGCTTAGTGGCCGATACGCAGTATTTT. This encodes CASSLVADTQYF.

The CDR3 here is CASSPEGQSSGNTIYF. The CDR3 nucleotides are TGTGCCAGCTCACCAGAGGGACAGAGCTCTGGAAACACCATATATTTT. The V gene is TRBV18, the J gene TRBJ1-3; TRBD1 matches at 7 bases. The ends lost 2 bases at V and 0 bases at J; junction bases unmatched: 4. Germline V gene lookup returns CDR1 KGHSH and CDR2 LQKENI. CDR3 length: 16 residues.

The gene calls are TRBV7-9 and TRBJ1-5, with D perhaps TRBD1 (5 bases). V lost 5 bases to trimming and J lost 1 base, with 6 bases between them. The CDR3 sequence is 13 residues long. Looked up from germline, CDR1 is SEHNR and CDR2 is FQNEAQ (reference sequence). The CDR3 is CASSRTSNQPQHF. The CDR3, as DNA: TGTGCCAGCAGCCGGACAAGCAATCAGCCCCAGCATTTT.

This rearrangement joins TRBV6-5 to TRBJ2-5; D ambiguous. The CDR3 covers 12 residues. The germline gives CDR1 MNHEY, CDR2 SVGAGI. Trimming removed 6 bases from V and 3 bases from J, with 8 bases in between. CDR3 DNA sequence: TGTGCCAGCAGGCGACTCGAAGAGACCCAGTACTTC. It encodes CASRRLEETQYF.